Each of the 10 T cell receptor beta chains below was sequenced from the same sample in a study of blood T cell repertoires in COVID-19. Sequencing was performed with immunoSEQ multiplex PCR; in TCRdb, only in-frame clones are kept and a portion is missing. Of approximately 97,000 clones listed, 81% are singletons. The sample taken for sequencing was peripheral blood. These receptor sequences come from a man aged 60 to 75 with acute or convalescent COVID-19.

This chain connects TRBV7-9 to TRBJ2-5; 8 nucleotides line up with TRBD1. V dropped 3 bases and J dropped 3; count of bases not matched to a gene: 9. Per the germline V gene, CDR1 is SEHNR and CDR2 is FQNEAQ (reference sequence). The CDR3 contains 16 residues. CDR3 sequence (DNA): TGTGCCAGCAGCTTTTGGACAGGACAGGGCGAAGAGACCCAGTACTTC. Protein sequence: CASSFWTGQGEETQYF.

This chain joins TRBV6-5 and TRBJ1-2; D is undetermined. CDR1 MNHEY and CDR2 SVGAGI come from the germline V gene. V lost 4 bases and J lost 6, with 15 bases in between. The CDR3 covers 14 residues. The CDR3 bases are TGTGCCAGCAGTTTTAACGGGAGGTCGGATGGCTACACCTTC. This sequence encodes CASSFNGRSDGYTF.

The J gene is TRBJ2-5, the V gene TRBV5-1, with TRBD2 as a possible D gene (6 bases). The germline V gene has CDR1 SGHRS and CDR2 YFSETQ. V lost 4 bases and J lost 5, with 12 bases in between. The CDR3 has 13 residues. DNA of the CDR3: TGCGCCAGCAGCAGAGACAGCGGGGAGACCCAGTACTTC. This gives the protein CASSRDSGETQYF.

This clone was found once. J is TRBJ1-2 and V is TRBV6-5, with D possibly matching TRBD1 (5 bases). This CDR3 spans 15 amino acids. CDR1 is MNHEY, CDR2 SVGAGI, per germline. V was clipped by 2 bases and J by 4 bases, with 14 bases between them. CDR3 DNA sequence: TGTGCCAGCAGTTACGGTGCAGGGTGGAGCTATGGCTACACCTTC. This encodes CASSYGAGWSYGYTF.

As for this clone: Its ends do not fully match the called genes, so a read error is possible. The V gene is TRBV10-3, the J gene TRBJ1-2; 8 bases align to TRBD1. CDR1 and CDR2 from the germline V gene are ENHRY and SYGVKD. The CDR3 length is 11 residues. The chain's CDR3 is CAIRQDRGILF. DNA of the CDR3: TGTGCCATCAGGCAAGACAGGGGTATACTCTTC.

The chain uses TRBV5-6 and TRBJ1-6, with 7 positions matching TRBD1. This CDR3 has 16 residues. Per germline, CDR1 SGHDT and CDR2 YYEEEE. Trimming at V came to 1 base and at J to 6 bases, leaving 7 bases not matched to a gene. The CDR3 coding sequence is TGTGCCAGCAGCTTGAACACAGGGGCGCTTAATTCACCCCTCCACTTT. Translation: CASSLNTGALNSPLHF.

The CDR3 DNA reads TGTGCCAGCAGTAAGGAGCAGTACAATGAGCAGTTCTTC. This sequence encodes CASSKEQYNEQFF. This chain connects TRBV2 to TRBJ2-1; D gene uncertain. V was pared by 5 bases and J by 4 bases, with 9 bases between. Germline CDR1 reads SNHLY; CDR2 reads FYNNEI. The CDR3 length is 13 residues.

This CDR3 is CASSFISHLNTEAFF. The CDR3 nucleotides read TGTGCCAGCAGTTTTATCTCGCACTTGAACACTGAAGCTTTCTTT. This rearrangement joins TRBV2 to TRBJ1-1, with D unresolved. Between the trimmed V and J ends, which lost 5 bases and 0 bases, there was a span of 13 bases. Germline lookup yields CDR1 SNHLY and CDR2 FYNNEI. CDR3 size: 15 residues. Together with reference TRBV2 and TRBJ1-1, the CDR3 gives the full variable domain: EPEVTQTPSHQVTQMGQEVILRCVPISNHLYFYWYRQILGQKVEFLVSFYNNEISEKSEIFDDQFSVERPDGSNFTLKIRSTKLEDSAMYFCASSFISHLNTEAFFGQGTRLTVV.

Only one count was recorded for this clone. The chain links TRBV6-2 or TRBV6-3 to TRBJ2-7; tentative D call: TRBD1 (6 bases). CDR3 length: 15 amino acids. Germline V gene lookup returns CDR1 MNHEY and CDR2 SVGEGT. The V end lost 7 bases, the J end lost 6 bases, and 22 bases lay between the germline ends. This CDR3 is CASTPVTGQTAEQYF. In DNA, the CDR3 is TGTGCCAGCACCCCAGTAACAGGACAGACTGCCGAGCAGTACTTC.

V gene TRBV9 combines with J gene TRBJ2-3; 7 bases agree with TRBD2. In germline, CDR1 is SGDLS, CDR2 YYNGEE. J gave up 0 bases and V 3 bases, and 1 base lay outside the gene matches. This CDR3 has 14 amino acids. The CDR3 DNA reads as TGTGCCAGCAGCGAGCGGGGTAGCACAGATACGCAGTATTTT. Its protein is CASSERGSTDTQYF.